The 13 T cell receptor beta chains in this list originate from one sample, sequenced in a study of T-cell memory formation after mild COVID-19. TCRdb reanalysed the 5' RACE reads using MiXCR and keeps one entry per CDR3 protein. The sample includes about 210,000 distinct CDR3 sequences, 10% of them seen just once. Material: PBMCs or a T cell subset sorted from them (not recorded which). These receptors all stem from a man in his late teens or twenties who had mild COVID-19 (a few samples of this study predate the infection). Cell type and time point are not known.

There are a few counts of this clonotype. CDR3 nucleotides: TGTGCCAGCAGTTTTGGGACCACGGGTACAGATACGCAGTATTTT. This codes for CASSFGTTGTDTQYF. V usage is TRBV12-3 or TRBV12-4 and J usage is TRBJ2-3; TRBD1 or TRBD2 may be the D gene (5 bases each). The CDR3 has 15 residues. Trimming pared 3 bases from V and 3 bases from J, leaving 13 bases between.

The chain combines TRBV7-6 with TRBJ2-5, with D tentatively TRBD2 (5 bases). The germline gives CDR1 SGHVS, CDR2 FNYEAQ. The CDR3 length is 15 residues. The V gene lost 1 base and the J gene lost 3 bases, with 12 bases spanning the gap. In nucleotides, the CDR3 is TGTGCCAGCAGCTTAGATACAGCGGTCAAAGAGACCCAGTACTTC. Translation gives CASSLDTAVKETQYF. The full variable domain, with the rest looked up from reference TRBV7-6 and TRBJ2-5, is GAGVSQSPRYKVTKRGQDVALRCDPISGHVSLYWYRQALGQGPEFLTYFNYEAQQDKSGLPNDRFSAERPEGSISTLTIQRTEQRDSAMYRCASSLDTAVKETQYFGPGTRLLVL.

At least ten counts were recorded for this clonotype. The CDR3 bases are TGCGCCAGCAGCTTTACCGGGACAAGACAAGAGACCCAGTACTTC. It yields the protein CASSFTGTRQETQYF. The chain couples TRBV5-1 to TRBJ2-5, with TRBD1 as a possible D gene (6 bases). The CDR3 is 15 amino acids. CDR1 and CDR2 (germline): SGHRS, YFSETQ. V lost 2 bases to trimming and J lost 2 bases, with 13 bases between them. Combining the CDR3 with reference TRBV5-1 and TRBJ2-5 gives the whole variable domain KAGVTQTPRYLIKTRGQQVTLSCSPISGHRSVSWYQQTPGQGLQFLFEYFSETQRNKGNFPGRFSGRQFSNSRSEMNVSTLELGDSALYLCASSFTGTRQETQYFGPGTRLLVL.

In its sample, this clonotype was seen many times. The rearrangement links TRBV4-2 to TRBJ2-1; 11 bases line up with TRBD2. This CDR3 comprises 16 residues. J gave up 0 bases and V 2 bases, and 0 bases lay outside the gene matches. The V gene's germline CDR1 is LGHNA and CDR2 YNFKEQ. CDR3 nucleotide sequence: TGTGCCAGCAGCCAACTAGCGGGGGGCTCCTACAATGAGCAGTTCTTC. It yields the protein CASSQLAGGSYNEQFF.

There are many counts of this clonotype. V gene TRBV11-3 combines with J gene TRBJ2-2; the D gene is possibly TRBD1 (5 bases). The CDR3 is 13 residues long. Germline V lookup: CDR1 SGHNT, CDR2 YENEEA. Trimming took 4 bases from V and 3 from J, leaving 6 bases between them. This CDR3 is CASSSQDTGELFF. CDR3 nucleotides: TGTGCCAGCAGCTCACAGGACACCGGGGAGCTGTTTTTT. Complete variable domain (other parts from reference TRBV11-3 and TRBJ2-2): EAGVVQSPRYKIIEKKQPVAFWCNPISGHNTLYWYLQNLGQGPELLIRYENEEAVDDSQLPKDRFSAERLKGVDSTLKIQPAELGDSAVYLCASSSQDTGELFFGEGSRLTVL.

The chain joins TRBV3-1 to TRBJ1-1; D ambiguous. Germline V gene sequence: CDR1 LGHDT, CDR2 YNNKEL (reference sequence). The germline V and J ends were trimmed by 1 base and 8 bases, with 11 bases remaining between them. This CDR3 region has 13 residues. The DNA for the CDR3 is TGTGCCAGCAGCCAAGGGCACGGGGTCGAAGCTTTCTTT. Protein product: CASSQGHGVEAFF.

The chain combines TRBV12-3 or TRBV12-4 with TRBJ2-1; maybe TRBD2 (5 bases). The CDR3 length is 13 residues. Trimming pared 8 bases from V and 7 bases from J, leaving 15 bases between. The CDR3 is CASVRAMRNEQFF. CDR3 nucleotide sequence: TGTGCCAGCGTGAGGGCCATGCGAAATGAGCAGTTCTTC.

This clonotype was observed at least ten times. V usage is TRBV7-2 and J usage is TRBJ1-5, with D maybe TRBD1 (6 bases). This CDR3 region has 15 residues. Trimming pared 5 bases from V and 0 bases from J, leaving 11 bases between. Per the germline V gene, CDR1 is SGHTA and CDR2 is FQGNSA. CDR3: CASSGGHYSNQPQHF. Here the CDR3 DNA reads TGTGCCAGCAGCGGGGGACATTATAGCAATCAGCCCCAGCATTTT.

This clonotype was seen only a few times. The chain recombines TRBV12-3 or TRBV12-4 with TRBJ2-2; D is unclear. Deletions cut 7 bases from V and 4 bases from J, with 13 bases between. CDR3 length: 14 residues. The CDR3 bases are TGTGCCAGCATACGGACCACCCCCACCGGGGAGCTGTTTTTT. Its translation: CASIRTTPTGELFF.

This clonotype has more than one count but fewer than ten. This sequence joins TRBV5-1 and TRBJ1-2, with D possibly matching TRBD1 (5 bases). V was shortened by 4 bases and J by 7 bases, with 14 bases between the two germline ends. The CDR3 covers 13 residues. Germline V gives CDR1 SGHRS, CDR2 YFSETQ. This CDR3 reads CASSDQGGVGYTF. The CDR3 DNA is TGCGCCAGCAGCGATCAGGGAGGGGTTGGCTACACCTTC.

This clonotype was observed a few times. The rearrangement uses TRBV10-2 and TRBJ2-7, with TRBD2 matching 7 bases. The germline V gene encodes CDR1 WSHSY and CDR2 SAAADI. The CDR3 totals 13 residues. After removal of 5 bases from V and 3 bases from J, the junction contained 4 bases not matched to a gene. As DNA, the CDR3 is TGCGCCAGCAGTTATAGCGGGCACTACGAGCAGTACTTC. It translates to CASSYSGHYEQYF.

The chain joins TRBV7-2 to TRBJ2-2, with 8 positions matching TRBD1. Germline assignment: CDR1 SGHTA and CDR2 FQGNSA. Losses at the gene ends were 2 bases for V and 2 bases for J; bases not matched to a gene: 4. The CDR3 sequence is 16 residues long. The CDR3 region has the DNA TGTGCCAGCAGCTTAAGGGGACAGGTTAACACCGGGGAGCTGTTTTTT. Translated: CASSLRGQVNTGELFF.

The chain links TRBV5-1 to TRBJ2-3; perhaps TRBD1 as D (5 bases). Germline CDR1 reads SGHRS; CDR2 reads YFSETQ. The ends were cut back, 8 bases at V and 4 bases at J, with 14 bases in the middle. There are 13 residues in the CDR3. CDR3 protein: CASSTQGADTQYF. CDR3 coding DNA: TGCGCCAGTTCTACGCAGGGTGCAGATACGCAGTATTTT.